This TCR beta chain stems from a study of T cells in narcolepsy. The study, taken as a whole, reports: Reportedly, autoreactive clonotypes were serially detected in patients' blood but not controls'. Autoreactive HCRT-specific and TRIB2-specific clonotypes were marked in same-patient CSF-versus-blood CD4+ comparisons. Autoreactive clone sequences were missing from some blood memory CD4+ repertoires.

A note on this clone: Its target is unknown.

Germline CDR1 is KGHSH and CDR2 is LQKENI. The junction had 7 bases not matched to a gene; V was cut back by 8 bases and J by 7 bases. CDR3 length: 13 amino acids. The method was immunoSEQ multiplex PCR; TCRdb's version includes in-frame clones alone and lacks a portion of them. This sample has about 35,000 clones, with 65% to 85% found just once. Material for sequencing was memory (CD45RA-) CD4+ T cells from blood. The sequence came from a human donor in good health. The chain employs TRBV18 and TRBJ1-4; 7 nucleotides align to TRBD1. The CDR3 DNA reads TGTGCCAGCGGCGGCAGGGGGACTGAAAAACTGTTTTTT. Residues: CASGGRGTEKLFF. Drawing the rest from reference TRBV18 and TRBJ1-4, the complete variable domain is NAGVMQNPRHLVRRRGQEARLRCSPMKGHSHVYWYRQLPEEGLKFMVYLQKENIIDESGMPKERFSAEFPKEGPSILRIQQVVRGDSAAYFCASGGRGTEKLFFGSGTQLSVL.